This T cell receptor beta chain was retrieved from a study of CD8+ T cells in alopecia areata (dated by TCRdb to 2017 to 2018). For the wider study: Treated patients were enrolled in an open-label pilot trial of oral tofacitinib, 5 to 10 mg twice daily, for moderate-to-severe alopecia areata. In both human patients and the C3H/HeJ mouse model, the study applied high-throughput TCRbeta sequencing to look at T cell clonal expansion in alopecia areata. Biopsies were taken from tofacitinib-treated patients at baseline and at 4 and 24 weeks of treatment, and a later scalp biopsy was taken in several of the tofacitinib-treated patients. RNA was extracted with the PAXgene miRNA kit for fixed scalp, the miRNeasy kit for PBMCs, and the RNeasy kit for mouse skin. Tofacitinib was administered for 6 to 18 months, and 6 months of follow-up off drug were then conducted to assess delayed response and recurrence. Scalp clonality was compared among normal scalp (n=4), patchy alopecia areata scalp (n=8), and alopecia totalis/universalis scalp (n=8). For the treated patients, the SALT score, which quantifies what percentage of scalp surface area is affected, served as the measure of disease severity. Scalp tissue and sorted CD4+ and CD8+ peripheral blood T cells from patchy and totalis/universalis alopecia areata patients and from healthy controls were covered by human TCRbeta sequencing. TCRbeta CDR3 regions were amplified by immunoSEQ multiplex PCR using 35 Vbeta forward and 13 Jbeta reverse primers.

The sample's time point label, decoded: less than five weeks on oral tofacitinib. Read against the paper, the sample's treatment or condition label means: oral pan-JAK inhibitor, 5-10 mg twice daily. Lesional scalp punch biopsies and peripheral blood were collected from alopecia areata patients. After PBMCs were isolated by density centrifugation and stained for CD3, CD4 and CD8, a FACSAria was used to sort CD4+ and CD8+ T cells. V drops 2 bases and J drops 6 bases, leaving 14 bases in between. The CDR3 measures 15 amino acids from cysteine to phenylalanine. The read is trimmed to its CDR3 DNA, 45 bases read in frame from base 1. Per the germline V gene, SGHRS is the CDR1 and YFSETQ is the CDR2. Libraries were constructed by the immunoSEQ multiplex PCR assay. RNA was extracted from all samples and reverse transcribed into cDNA, which served as template for TCR sequencing. SuperScript III was used for first-strand cDNA synthesis, primed with a 2:1 mix of oligo-dT and random hexamers. Amplification bias was assessed with a synthetic immune receptor repertoire, and residual bias was removed computationally. The published analysis was carried out like this. Raw reads were preprocessed to remove errors, and CDR3 was defined by IMGT conventions from the conserved cysteine to phenylalanine. Clonality was calculated as 1 minus Shannon entropy normalized by log2 of the number of productive unique TCRs. Whether scalp clones were CD4 or CD8 was inferred by matching scalp TCRbeta sequences against CD4 and CD8 repertoires sorted from blood. The table comes from immuneACCESS by way of TCRdb, which keeps in-frame sequences with V and J called. Part of the clones is missing from these tables; in studies checked, under half for an unresolved V gene and the rest for unknown reasons. The V and J calls and clone size come from that table; D and trimming were worked out from the DNA. For this sample there are roughly 200,000 clones; 50% to 60% appear just once. The ten most abundant clones make up 3.3% of the sample.

Overall study results and their limits: The treated cohort was small, with a single nonresponder, so links between baseline CD8+ expansion and response need larger studies. During tofacitinib treatment, many expanded lesional clones stuck around in both scalp and blood, and this persistence may partly explain why relapse happens after treatment is stopped. Resident alphabeta T cells in normal human skin are also sequenced, complicating scalp TCR repertoire analysis, unlike mouse skin dominated by gammadelta T cells. Compared with mice, TCR sequences shared between patients were less clear, possibly partly because of HLA diversity across the patient population. With tofacitinib, both scalp clonality and the number of expanded CD8+ clones among the top 100 scalp clones went down significantly. Lesional scalp, especially in alopecia totalis/universalis, showed higher clonality and more expanded CD8+ clones than normal scalp, suggesting antigenic drive.

As concerns this clone: There is no known antigen for this receptor. One base away there is no much larger clone; base qualities are not given.

This TCR was recovered from a human donor with alopecia areata. The sample here was CD4+ T cells sorted from blood, taken at week 4, from a patient treated with tofacitinib. The chain links TRBV5-1 with TRBJ2-2; perhaps TRBD1 is the D gene, with 6 bases matching. The DNA sequence is as follows: TGCGCCAGCAGCTTAAACAGGGCCGGCGCCGGGGAGCTGTTTTTT. It translates as CASSLNRAGAGELFF.